This is a list of T cell receptor beta chains from one sample in a study of T-cell reconstitution after alpha-beta-depleted transplantation in children. TCRdb independently ran MiXCR on the PCR reads; one entry per CDR3 protein. The sample holds 90,000 to 130,000 distinct CDR3 sequences, 10% seen once. Sequencing was performed on PBMCs, taken before TCRalphabeta/CD19-depleted stem cell transplant. These receptors originate from a boy younger than 10 with acute lymphoblastic leukemia, due to receive a stem cell transplant. Both conserved end residues are part of each CDR3. Fields, in order: J gene, V gene, clone size, D gene, CDR3 protein, CDR3 DNA. D genes are given only for firm matches. Some rows mark clone size as missing; the rest say once, few, many or name a class of expanded clone.

TRBJ2-3 TRBV29-1 many TRBD2 CSVETTRGAGVRSDTQYF TGCAGCGTTGAAACCACCCGGGGAGCGGGAGTTAGGTCAGATACGCAGTATTTT
TRBJ1-3 TRBV12-3/TRBV12-4 . TRBD1 CASSWVRGTGPGNTIYF TGTGCCAGCAGTTGGGTTAGAGGGACAGGGCCTGGAAACACCATATATTTT
TRBJ1-6 TRBV14 few TRBD1 CASSPGTGLWSPLHF TGTGCCAGCAGCCCCGGGACAGGCCTTTGGTCACCCCTCCACTTT
TRBJ2-7 TRBV29-1 few . CSVEDPDYAYEQYF TGCAGCGTTGAAGACCCGGACTACGCCTACGAGCAGTACTTC
TRBJ2-1 TRBV3-1 . TRBD2 CATSKQRTSGYNEQFF TGTGCCACCTCCAAGCAGCGCACTAGCGGATACAATGAGCAGTTCTTC
TRBJ1-2 TRBV10-3 . TRBD1 CAISRTGGEDGYTF TGTGCCATCAGTCGGACAGGGGGCGAGGATGGCTACACCTTC
TRBJ2-3 TRBV5-1 few . CASSLDTAKRDTQYF TGCGCCAGCAGCTTGGATACAGCGAAAAGGGATACGCAGTATTTT
TRBJ2-5 TRBV18 few TRBD2 CASSPGLEETQYF TGTGCCAGCTCACCAGGACTAGAAGAGACCCAGTACTTC
TRBJ1-1 TRBV5-4 many . CASSLYGRSDTEAFF TGTGCCAGCAGCTTGTACGGCAGATCAGACACTGAAGCTTTCTTT
TRBJ2-7 TRBV7-2 few TRBD1 CASRDRGFSYEQYF TGTGCCAGCAGGGACAGGGGCTTCTCCTACGAGCAGTACTTC
TRBJ2-3 TRBV7-2 few TRBD2 CASSLGVAGSTDTQYF TGTGCCAGCAGCTTAGGGGTAGCGGGGAGCACAGATACGCAGTATTTT
TRBJ2-1 TRBV30 few . CAWSAFSYNEQFF TGTGCCTGGAGTGCCTTCTCCTACAATGAGCAGTTCTTC
TRBJ2-5 TRBV5-5 many . CASSPPDIFLQETQYF TGTGCCAGCTCTCCTCCCGACATTTTTCTCCAAGAGACCCAGTACTTC
TRBJ1-1 TRBV5-5 many . CASSPLAQGNTEAFF TGTGCCAGCAGCCCGCTCGCACAGGGGAACACTGAAGCTTTCTTT
TRBJ2-1 TRBV5-1 few TRBD2 CASSLAFSGGPSYNEQFF TGCGCCAGCAGCTTGGCCTTTAGCGGGGGCCCCTCCTACAATGAGCAGTTCTTC
TRBJ2-6 TRBV5-1 many TRBD1 CASSPHIGQGKSEANVLTF TGCGCCAGCAGCCCCCACATCGGACAGGGCAAGTCGGAAGCCAACGTCCTGACTTTC
TRBJ2-5 TRBV5-1 many TRBD2 CASSLVASGGQETQYF TGCGCCAGCAGCTTGGTTGCTAGCGGTGGACAAGAGACCCAGTACTTC
TRBJ2-3 TRBV5-1 few TRBD2 CASSLDPAGSTDTQYF TGCGCCAGCAGCCTAGACCCAGCGGGGAGCACAGATACGCAGTATTTT
TRBJ2-1 TRBV7-3 few . CASSLGVSHEQFF TGTGCCAGCAGCTTAGGCGTATCCCATGAGCAGTTCTTC
TRBJ1-2 TRBV7-8 few . CASSRGDSNYGYTF TGTGCCAGCAGTAGGGGGGATTCTAACTATGGCTACACCTTC
TRBJ2-1 TRBV7-2 many TRBD2 CASRPRLGGRANEQFF TGTGCCAGCAGACCCAGGTTGGGCGGGAGGGCCAATGAGCAGTTCTTC
TRBJ2-1 TRBV20-1 few . CSARGGSSSYNEQFF TGCAGTGCTAGAGGGGGGAGTAGCTCCTACAATGAGCAGTTCTTC
TRBJ2-1 TRBV20-1 few . CSARGQGGIEQFF TGCAGTGCTAGAGGACAGGGAGGCATTGAGCAGTTCTTC
TRBJ2-7 TRBV7-2 many . CASSLQYYYEQYF TGTGCCAGCAGCTTACAGTACTACTACGAGCAGTACTTC
TRBJ2-3 TRBV7-9 . TRBD2 CASSPSLAATDTQYF TGTGCCAGCAGCCCATCACTAGCGGCCACAGATACGCAGTATTTT
TRBJ2-3 TRBV10-2 . . CASTQHTDTQYF TGCGCCAGCACCCAACACACAGATACGCAGTATTTT
TRBJ1-2 TRBV28 . . CASSPGKGPYGYTF TGTGCCAGCAGCCCTGGTAAAGGTCCCTATGGCTACACCTTC
TRBJ2-1 TRBV29-1 many . CSVSWPGGPQSGEQFF TGCAGCGTTAGTTGGCCTGGGGGGCCTCAATCGGGTGAGCAGTTCTTC
TRBJ1-2 TRBV20-1 . TRBD1 CSARGTTTGGLGGYTF TGCAGTGCTAGAGGGACAACGACAGGGGGTCTTGGGGGCTACACCTTC
TRBJ2-1 TRBV10-3 few TRBD2 CAISGTSVSDEQFF TGTGCCATCAGTGGCACTAGCGTCTCTGATGAGCAGTTCTTC
TRBJ2-7 TRBV28 few . CASSSGGTRSYEQYF TGTGCCAGCAGTTCCGGCGGGACTCGATCCTACGAGCAGTACTTC
TRBJ2-3 TRBV7-6 many TRBD2 CASSPYFLAGGTDTQYF TGTGCCAGCAGCCCCTACTTTCTAGCGGGAGGCACAGATACGCAGTATTTT
TRBJ2-7 TRBV20-1 few . CSADRGTYEQYF TGCAGTGCTGATCGCGGGACTTACGAGCAGTACTTC
TRBJ2-6 TRBV5-5 few . CASSLMERVANVLTF TGTGCCAGCAGCTTAATGGAAAGGGTGGCCAACGTCCTGACTTTC
TRBJ2-7 TRBV9 . TRBD2 CASSVESGGSYEQYF TGTGCCAGCAGCGTAGAGAGCGGGGGGTCCTACGAGCAGTACTTC
TRBJ2-1 TRBV6-1 many TRBD2 CASRESGRSYNEQFF TGTGCCAGCAGGGAAAGCGGGAGGAGCTACAATGAGCAGTTCTTC
TRBJ2-1 TRBV10-2 . . CASRPQVRRGDYNEQFF TGCGCCAGCAGACCACAGGTACGCCGGGGCGACTACAATGAGCAGTTCTTC
TRBJ1-6 TRBV7-9 few . CASSPRDYNSPLHF TGTGCCAGCAGCCCCAGGGACTATAATTCACCCCTCCACTTT
TRBJ2-3 TRBV6-1 . TRBD2 CASTPGTSAFADTQYF TGTGCCAGCACCCCAGGCACTAGCGCCTTCGCAGATACGCAGTATTTT
TRBJ1-3 TRBV11-2 many . CASSPPLGAIYF TGTGCCAGCAGCCCCCCTCTCGGGGCCATATATTTT
TRBJ2-1 TRBV5-1 . TRBD1 CASSLGQGGMGEQFF TGCGCCAGCAGCCTCGGACAGGGGGGAATGGGTGAGCAGTTCTTC
TRBJ2-7 TRBV6-5 few TRBD1 CASSYSMGTGALYEQYF TGTGCCAGCAGTTACTCGATGGGGACAGGGGCGCTCTACGAGCAGTACTTC
TRBJ2-2 TRBV10-3 . TRBD2 CAISLLGLAGDGTGELFF TGTGCCATCTCACTACTCGGGCTAGCGGGAGACGGAACCGGGGAGCTGTTTTTT
TRBJ2-1 TRBV5-1 many . CASSLAGTYNEQFF TGCGCCAGCAGCTTGGCAGGAACCTACAATGAGCAGTTCTTC
TRBJ1-4 TRBV14 . . CASSPHGGTNEKLFF TGTGCCAGCAGCCCCCACGGGGGAACTAATGAAAAACTGTTTTTT
TRBJ1-2 TRBV7-2 few . CASTPWAGQGYGYTF TGTGCCAGCACCCCGTGGGCGGGGCAAGGCTATGGCTACACCTTC
TRBJ2-7 TRBV7-8 . . CASSQLLGEQYF TGTGCCAGCAGCCAACTCCTTGGGGAGCAGTACTTC
TRBJ1-5 TRBV7-9 . TRBD1 CASSLVGGPNQPQHF TGTGCCAGCAGCTTAGTAGGGGGCCCCAATCAGCCCCAGCATTTT
TRBJ1-1 TRBV4-1 . . CASSQGRVGTEAFF TGCGCCAGCAGCCAAGGGCGGGTCGGCACTGAAGCTTTCTTT
TRBJ2-1 TRBV20-1 few . CSANPGSLAAYNEQFF TGCAGTGCTAACCCCGGGAGCCTAGCAGCCTACAATGAGCAGTTCTTC
TRBJ1-6 TRBV5-6 many TRBD1 CASSPRTGVGTYNSPLHF TGTGCCAGCAGCCCGAGGACAGGGGTGGGGACTTATAATTCACCCCTCCACTTT
TRBJ2-7 TRBV7-2 few . CASSLAGFGGAGEQYF TGTGCCAGCAGCTTAGCAGGTTTTGGGGGGGCTGGCGAGCAGTACTTC
TRBJ2-1 TRBV20-1 many TRBD2 CSAEDSGRVNNEQFF TGCAGTGCAGAAGATAGCGGGAGGGTCAACAATGAGCAGTTCTTC
TRBJ2-7 TRBV27 few . CASREWGGTYEQYF TGTGCCAGCAGAGAGTGGGGCGGCACCTACGAGCAGTACTTC
TRBJ2-3 TRBV5-6 few TRBD2 CASSAGLANADTQYF TGTGCCAGCAGCGCGGGACTAGCGAACGCAGATACGCAGTATTTT
TRBJ2-3 TRBV20-1 many TRBD2 CSARDFSGRAGTDTQYF TGCAGTGCTAGAGACTTTAGCGGGAGGGCAGGCACAGATACGCAGTATTTT
TRBJ2-3 TRBV7-8 . TRBD2 CASSLRGGGGGTDTQYF TGTGCCAGCAGCTTACGGGGGGGAGGAGGCGGCACAGATACGCAGTATTTT